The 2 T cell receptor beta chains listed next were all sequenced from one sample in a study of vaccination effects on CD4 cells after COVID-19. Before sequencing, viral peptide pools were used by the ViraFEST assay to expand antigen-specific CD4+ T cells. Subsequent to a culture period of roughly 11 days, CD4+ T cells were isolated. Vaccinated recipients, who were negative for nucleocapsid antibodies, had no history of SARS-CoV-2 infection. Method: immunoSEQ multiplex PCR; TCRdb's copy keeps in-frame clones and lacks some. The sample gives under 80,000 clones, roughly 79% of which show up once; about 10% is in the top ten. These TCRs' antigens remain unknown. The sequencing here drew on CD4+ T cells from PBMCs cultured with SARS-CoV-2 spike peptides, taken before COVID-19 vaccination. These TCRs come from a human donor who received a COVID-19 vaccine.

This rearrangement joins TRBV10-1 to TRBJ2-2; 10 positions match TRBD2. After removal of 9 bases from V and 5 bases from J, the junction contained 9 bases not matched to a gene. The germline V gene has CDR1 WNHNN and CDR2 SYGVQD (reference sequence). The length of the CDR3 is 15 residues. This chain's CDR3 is CASSGGPRGTGELFF. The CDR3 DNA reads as TGCGCCAGTAGCGGGGGGCCTCGCGGAACCGGGGAGCTGTTTTTT.

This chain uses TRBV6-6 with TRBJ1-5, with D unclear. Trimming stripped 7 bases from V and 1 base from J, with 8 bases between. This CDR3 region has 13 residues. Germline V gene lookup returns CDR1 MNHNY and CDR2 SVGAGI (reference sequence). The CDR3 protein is CASKGISNQPQHF. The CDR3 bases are TGTGCCAGCAAAGGAATCAGCAATCAGCCCCAGCATTTT.